The 17 T cell receptor beta chains in this list originate from one sample, sequenced in a study of T cells in Graves' hyperthyroidism and ophthalmopathy. Amplified TCR beta CDR3 regions came from RNA transcripts. Primed by the HTBI set, a first-round RT-PCR was run on the TCR CDR3. MiXCR, applied by TCRdb to the multiplex PCR reads, yields one record per CDR3 protein. Of about 690,000 distinct CDR3 sequences in the sample, 17% are singletons; the top ten hold roughly a sixth. The sequenced sample consisted of blood. The receptors were gathered from a man over 45 with Graves' hyperthyroidism.

Comment on this clonotype: A clone one base away is much larger, so this may be a read error. The conserved phenylalanine or tryptophan is not found at the CDR3 terminus, so this likely reflects a read error. The chain recombines TRBV10-3 with TRBJ2-7; D unclear. This CDR3 spans 13 amino acids. Germline lookup yields CDR1 ENHRY and CDR2 SYGVKD. Between the trimmed V and J ends, which lost 0 bases and 4 bases, there was a span of 7 bases. In DNA form, the CDR3 reads TGTGCCATCAGTGAGTCAGGGTGGTACGAGCAGTACTTG. Protein sequence: CAISESGWYEQYL.

The rearrangement joins TRBV4-2 to TRBJ2-5, with 8 positions matching TRBD1. The CDR3 is made up of 16 amino acids. Losses at the gene ends were 1 base for V and 5 bases for J; bases not matched to a gene: 9. Germline assignment: CDR1 LGHNA and CDR2 YNFKEQ. CDR3 amino acids: CASSQGGQGGGETQYF. CDR3 nucleotides: TGTGCCAGCAGCCAAGGAGGACAGGGAGGAGGGGAGACCCAGTACTTC.

The chain carries TRBV28 and TRBJ1-4; 9 bases map to TRBD1. The CDR3 covers 15 residues. Germline V CDR1 and CDR2: MDHEN, SYDVKM. Trimming took 6 bases from V and 6 from J; bases not matched to a gene: 8. The CDR3 DNA reads TGTGCCAGCAGGATACAGGGGGCAGAGGATGAAAAACTGTTTTTT. Encoded protein: CASRIQGAEDEKLFF. Supplemented by reference TRBV28 and TRBJ1-4, the full variable domain reads DVKVTQSSRYLVKRTGEKVFLECVQDMDHENMFWYRQDPGLGLRLIYFSYDVKMKEKGDIPEGYSVSREKKERFSLILESASTNQTSMYLCASRIQGAEDEKLFFGSGTQLSVL.

Comments on this clonotype: It may be a read error: a sequence one base away is much more abundant. V gene TRBV6-2 or TRBV6-3 combines with J gene TRBJ2-3; tentatively, D is TRBD2 (5 bases). This CDR3 has 14 amino acids. Germline CDR1 and CDR2: MNHEY and SVGEGT. In DNA, the CDR3 is TGTGCCAGCAGGGCAGAGGGAGAGGCAGATGCGCAGTATTTT. This codes for CASRAEGEADAQYF.

This chain connects TRBV20-1 to TRBJ2-3, with D possibly matching TRBD1 (6 bases). CDR1 and CDR2 (germline): DFQATT, SNEGSKA (reference sequence). V was clipped by 6 bases and J by 1 base, with 23 bases between them. The CDR3 is made up of 17 amino acids. The CDR3 spells CSAVPPPARQGTDTQYF. In DNA form, the CDR3 reads TGCAGTGCAGTACCTCCCCCAGCGCGACAGGGCACAGATACGCAGTATTTT.

In this sample, this clonotype turned up many times. The chain links TRBV11-2 to TRBJ2-2, with 12 bases fitting TRBD2. Germline CDR1 reads SGHAT; CDR2 reads FQNNGV. Losses at the gene ends were 3 bases for V and 1 base for J; bases not matched to a gene: 0. CDR3 length: 16 amino acids. The CDR3 loop reads CASSLTSGRNTGELFF. The DNA for the CDR3 is TGTGCCAGCAGCTTGACTAGCGGGAGGAACACCGGGGAGCTGTTTTTT.

At least ten counts were recorded for this clonotype. The chain joins TRBV18 to TRBJ2-1, with D unresolved. This CDR3 contains 14 residues. The germline V gene encodes CDR1 KGHSH and CDR2 LQKENI. V was trimmed by 4 bases and J by 8 bases, leaving 15 bases between them. CDR3 sequence (DNA): TGTGCCAGCTCACTCTACTACAATGGGGATGAGCAGTTCTTC. This translates into CASSLYYNGDEQFF.

This clonotype was picked up a small number of times. The V and J genes are TRBV5-1 and TRBJ2-7, with D unclear. CDR3 size: 13 residues. V was cut by 0 bases and J by 2 bases, with 6 bases left in between. Germline V gene data show CDR1 as SGHRS and CDR2 as YFSETQ. This CDR3 is CASSLDWAYEQYF. The CDR3 nucleotides read TGCGCCAGCAGCTTGGACTGGGCCTACGAGCAGTACTTC.

The V call is TRBV7-9, the J call TRBJ1-5; D remains ambiguous. The CDR3 sequence is 16 residues long. Per germline, CDR1 SEHNR and CDR2 FQNEAQ (reference sequence). With 1 base removed from V and 7 bases from J, the gap between germline ends came to 17 bases. CDR3 in DNA: TGTGCCAGCAGCTTAGAGATGTTGGGTACGGGCCAGCCCCAGCATTTT. Its protein is CASSLEMLGTGQPQHF.

This clonotype was seen repeatedly, ten times or more. The chain combines TRBV2 with TRBJ2-1, with 8 bases lining up with TRBD2. The germline V gene has CDR1 SNHLY and CDR2 FYNNEI. The CDR3 extends over 15 amino acids. J gave up 5 bases and V 6 bases, and 9 bases lay outside the gene matches. CDR3 sequence: CASRPTSAIHNEQFF. CDR3 nucleotides: TGTGCCAGCAGACCGACTAGCGCCATTCACAATGAGCAGTTCTTC.

This clonotype was seen at least ten times. This rearrangement joins TRBV28 to TRBJ1-1; no clear D gene. The V gene lost 2 bases and the J gene lost 0 bases, with 10 bases spanning the gap. The CDR3 runs to 15 residues. CDR1 is MDHEN, CDR2 SYDVKM, per germline. CDR3 sequence: CASSLPGILNTEAFF. In nucleotides, the CDR3 is TGTGCCAGCAGTTTACCGGGTATCTTGAACACTGAAGCTTTCTTT.

CDR3: CASSQWTASTDTQYF. The CDR3 DNA reads TGCGCCAGCAGCCAATGGACAGCTAGCACAGATACGCAGTATTTT. The chain carries TRBV4-3 and TRBJ2-3, with D maybe TRBD1 (6 bases). This CDR3 has 15 residues. V lost 2 bases and J lost 0, with 9 bases in between. The germline V gene encodes CDR1 LGHNA and CDR2 YSLEER.

V usage is TRBV9 and J usage is TRBJ1-2; TRBD1 might be the D (6 bases). Trimming took off 4 bases at V and 2 bases at J, with 21 bases between the two ends. The germline gives CDR1 SGDLS, CDR2 YYNGEE. This CDR3 region has 17 residues. The chain's CDR3 is CASSPSLRDTYNYGYTF. CDR3 in DNA: TGTGCCAGCAGCCCCTCTCTCCGGGACACTTACAACTATGGCTACACCTTC.

This clonotype was recorded many times. This chain joins TRBV7-9 and TRBJ1-1, with TRBD1 as a possible D gene (5 bases). Trimming removed 0 bases at V and 7 bases at J, with 12 bases between. The CDR3 totals 14 residues. The V gene's germline CDR1 is SEHNR and CDR2 FQNEAQ (reference sequence). In DNA, the CDR3 is TGTGCCAGCAGCTTAGCGGGGGGGTTCGGTGAAGCTTTCTTT. Encoded protein: CASSLAGGFGEAFF.

In its sample, this clonotype was seen many times. DNA for the CDR3: TGTGCCAGCAGAGTCCCTTCTAGCAATCAGCCCCAGCATTTT. This sequence encodes CASRVPSSNQPQHF. The V and J genes are TRBV2 and TRBJ1-5; D is ambiguous. Between the trimmed V and J ends, which lost 6 bases and 0 bases, there was a span of 9 bases. This CDR3 is built from 14 residues. CDR1 and CDR2 (germline): SNHLY, FYNNEI.

This clonotype has more than one count but fewer than ten. Relative to the germline gene, one junction end is altered; a read error may explain this. This sequence joins TRBV12-3 or TRBV12-4 and TRBJ2-4, with D perhaps matching TRBD1 or TRBD2 (6 bases each). The CDR3 is 16 amino acids. CDR3 sequence: CASSLAGTLAKSIQYF. In DNA form, the CDR3 reads TGTGCCAGCAGTTTGGCGGGGACACTAGCCAAAAGCATTCAGTACTTC.

This clonotype was observed at least ten times. This chain joins TRBV7-2 and TRBJ1-2; tentative D call: TRBD1 (5 bases). The CDR3 sequence is 14 residues long. Trimming removed 6 bases from V and 6 bases from J, with 17 bases in between. CDR1 and CDR2 (germline): SGHTA, FQGNSA. The CDR3 here is CASSHTGTRHGYTF. Written as DNA, the CDR3 is TGTGCCAGCAGTCACACCGGGACGCGGCATGGCTACACCTTC.